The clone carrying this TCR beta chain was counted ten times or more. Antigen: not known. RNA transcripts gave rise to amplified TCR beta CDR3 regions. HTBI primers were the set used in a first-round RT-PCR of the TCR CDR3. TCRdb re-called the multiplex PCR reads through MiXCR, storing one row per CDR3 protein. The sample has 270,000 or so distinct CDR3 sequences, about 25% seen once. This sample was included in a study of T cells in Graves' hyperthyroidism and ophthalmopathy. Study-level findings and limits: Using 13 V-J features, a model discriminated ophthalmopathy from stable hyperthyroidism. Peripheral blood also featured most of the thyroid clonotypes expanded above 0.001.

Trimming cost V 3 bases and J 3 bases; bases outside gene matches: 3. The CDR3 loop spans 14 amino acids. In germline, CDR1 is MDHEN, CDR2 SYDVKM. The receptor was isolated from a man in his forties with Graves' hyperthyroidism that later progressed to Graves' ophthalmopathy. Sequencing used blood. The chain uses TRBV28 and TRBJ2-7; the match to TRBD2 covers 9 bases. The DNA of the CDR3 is TGTGCCAGCAGTTTCGTAGCGGGAGTCTACGAGCAGTACTTC. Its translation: CASSFVAGVYEQYF.